Sequencing of this T cell receptor beta chain was carried out in a study of blood T cell repertoires in COVID-19. On the study more broadly: Samples representing acute and convalescent COVID-19 were sourced from the United States, Italy and Spain. T cells, B-cell-depleted T cells, or PBMCs provided the cDNA or gDNA that served as material.

Original methodology: Estimates of nucleated cell counts were drawn from the amplification of reference gene primers. Clones were sequenced by immunoSEQ multiplex PCR, and TCRdb holds only the in-frame ones, with some missing. V and J calls and clone size are given by that table; D and trimming were obtained from the DNA. The data contain about 260,000 clones, 86% of them singletons. Germline CDR1 reads MNHNS; CDR2 reads SASEGT. The V and J ends lost 4 bases and 0 bases, in that order; junction bases with no gene match: 3. This CDR3 is built from 16 residues. Sample: peripheral blood. This clonotype was obtained from a man aged 35 to 55 with active or convalescent COVID-19. This rearrangement joins TRBV6-1 to TRBJ1-6; 7 bases are shared with TRBD1. CDR3 sequence reads: CASSATGFSYNSPLHF. The CDR3 region has the DNA TGTGCCAGCAGTGCGACAGGGTTCTCCTATAATTCACCCCTCCACTTT.